These 28 T cell receptor beta chains came from one sample sequenced in a study of patients and donors after allogeneic stem cell transplantation. One entry per CDR3 protein, called by TCRdb with MiXCR from the RT-PCR reads. Of 900,000 to 1,000,000 distinct CDR3 sequences listed, roughly 18% are singletons. The material sequenced was blood, either unsorted or a sorted T cell fraction (not recorded which). The receptors here all came from a human donor who was either an allogeneic HSCT recipient or a stem cell or donor lymphocyte infusion donor (not recorded which). It is not recorded whose cells these are; they may come from a transplant donor.

The table lists this clonotype with a few counts. The genes are TRBV27 and TRBJ1-6; D perhaps matches TRBD1 (5 bases). The ends were cut back, 5 bases at V and 8 bases at J, with 13 bases in the middle. Germline V CDR1 and CDR2: MNHEY, SMNVEV (reference sequence). This CDR3 has 14 residues. In nucleotides, the CDR3 is TGTGCCAGCAGTAACCGGGGACCGTATTCACCCCTCCACTTT. The encoded protein is CASSNRGPYSPLHF.

The chain links TRBV12-5 to TRBJ2-1, with TRBD1 as a possible D gene (5 bases). Trimming stripped 3 bases from V and 0 bases from J, with 6 bases between. The CDR3 length is 14 residues. The germline V gene encodes CDR1 LGHNT and CDR2 FRNRAP. CDR3 nucleotides: TGTGCTAGTGGTTTTCAGGGCTCCTACAATGAGCAGTTCTTC. It yields the protein CASGFQGSYNEQFF.

The rearrangement links TRBV5-6 to TRBJ1-5; maybe TRBD1 (6 bases). Looked up from germline, CDR1 is SGHDT and CDR2 is YYEEEE. This CDR3 is built from 15 residues. Trimming took off 3 bases at V and 9 bases at J, with 19 bases between the two ends. CDR3: CASSSVLRGDLPQHF. CDR3 sequence (DNA): TGTGCCAGCAGCTCCGTGCTCAGGGGAGATTTGCCCCAGCATTTT.

In this sample, this clonotype turned up a few times. V gene TRBV20-1 combines with J gene TRBJ2-7, with D unresolved. Trimming took 3 bases from V and 3 from J, leaving 6 bases between them. The germline CDR1 and CDR2 sequences are DFQATT and SNEGSKA (reference sequence). This CDR3 is 11 amino acids long. DNA for the CDR3: TGCAGTGCTAGGGCGATCTACGAGCAGTACTTC. Translated, it gives CSARAIYEQYF.

This chain links TRBV6-5 with TRBJ2-3, with D perhaps given as TRBD1 or TRBD2 (5 bases each). The CDR3 is 11 residues long. Per the germline V gene, CDR1 is MNHEY and CDR2 is SVGAGI. The V gene lost 8 bases and the J gene lost 8 bases, with 11 bases spanning the gap. The CDR3 DNA sequence: TGTGCCAGCCTCTCGGGACGTACGCAGTATTTT. This encodes CASLSGRTQYF.

This clonotype appeared a few times. This chain links TRBV29-1 with TRBJ2-1; the D is unclear. V dropped 0 bases and J dropped 8 bases, with 14 bases sitting between them. Germline values: CDR1 SQVTM, CDR2 ANQGSEA. The CDR3 is 14 amino acids. CDR3 DNA: TGCAGCGTTGAAGATGGGATACTAATGGATGAGCAGTTCTTC. The encoded protein is CSVEDGILMDEQFF.

This clonotype was found a few times. The CDR3, as DNA: TGTGCCAGCAGAATATCTCGCGCGGGGGGGTACGAGCAGTACTTC. The encoded protein is CASRISRAGGYEQYF. The V gene is TRBV7-2, the J gene TRBJ2-7; 9 bases fit TRBD2. Trimming took 6 bases from V and 4 from J; bases not matched to a gene: 10. The CDR3 spans 15 residues. Germline V gene data show CDR1 as SGHTA and CDR2 as FQGNSA.

This clonotype was counted between two and nine times. This chain connects TRBV30 to TRBJ2-2; the D call may be TRBD1 or TRBD2 (5 bases each). From germline, CDR1 is GTSNPN and CDR2 SVGIG (reference sequence). V gave up 4 bases and J gave up 5 bases, with 11 bases separating them. The CDR3 runs 13 residues. The CDR3 sequence is CAWTLGGTGELFF. For the CDR3, the DNA is TGTGCCTGGACCCTTGGGGGAACCGGGGAGCTGTTTTTT.

This clonotype was recorded many times. V usage is TRBV12-3 or TRBV12-4 and J usage is TRBJ1-1; D not resolved. The CDR3 spans 12 residues. The ends were cut back, 6 bases at V and 11 bases at J, with 16 bases in the middle. The CDR3 DNA is TGTGCCAGCAGCTTTTCCTCTTCGGGTGCTTTCTTT. Protein: CASSFSSSGAFF.

The CDR3 sequence is CASSRRESVDTQYF. The DNA of the CDR3 is TGTGCCAGCAGCCGCAGGGAATCAGTAGATACGCAGTATTTT. This sequence joins TRBV7-8 and TRBJ2-3, with D maybe TRBD1 (5 bases). This CDR3 region has 14 residues. Per the germline V gene, CDR1 is SGHVS and CDR2 is FQNEAQ. Trimming removed 5 bases at V and 5 bases at J, with 14 bases between.

This clonotype was detected only a few times. The chain uses TRBV2 and TRBJ2-5, with D possibly matching TRBD2 (7 bases). Trimming pared 6 bases from V and 6 bases from J, leaving 20 bases between. The CDR3 consists of 15 residues. Germline assignment: CDR1 SNHLY and CDR2 FYNNEI. CDR3 bases: TGTGCCAGCAGGCCCGAACGGGGGGCAGGAAAGACCCAGTACTTC. It specifies CASRPERGAGKTQYF.

The chain links TRBV21-1 to TRBJ2-7. TRBV21-1 is marked as a pseudogene. This CDR3 is built from 15 residues. Here the CDR3 reads CASSATAEPTYEQYF. The CDR3 nucleotides read TGTGCCAGCAGCGCAACCGCGGAGCCGACCTACGAGCAGTACTTC.

The chain recombines TRBV24-1 with TRBJ1-5; 8 bases fit TRBD1. The CDR3 extends over 13 amino acids. From germline, CDR1 is KGHDR and CDR2 SFDVKD. With 5 bases clipped from V and 6 bases from J, the junction kept 2 bases outside the gene matches. This CDR3 reads CATSGQGAQPQHF. Here the CDR3 DNA reads TGTGCCACCAGTGGTCAGGGGGCTCAGCCCCAGCATTTT.

This clonotype was seen repeatedly, ten times or more. V gene TRBV7-8 combines with J gene TRBJ2-7; 7 bases agree with TRBD1. There are 14 residues in the CDR3. Trimming cost V 5 bases and J 5 bases; bases outside gene matches: 9. CDR1 and CDR2 from the germline V gene are SGHVS and FQNEAQ. DNA of the CDR3: TGTGCCAGCAGCCGCACTACAGGGGATCACGAGCAGTACTTC. Translated: CASSRTTGDHEQYF.

In its sample, this clonotype was seen a few times. This rearrangement joins TRBV12-5 to TRBJ2-1; D is possibly TRBD1 or TRBD2 (5 bases each). The CDR3 has 16 residues. Looked up from germline, CDR1 is LGHNT and CDR2 is FRNRAP. Trimming stripped 1 base from V and 6 bases from J, with 16 bases between. CDR3 region: CASGLDGTPPSNEQFF. DNA for the CDR3: TGTGCTAGTGGTTTGGACGGGACGCCTCCCTCCAATGAGCAGTTCTTC.

This clonotype has only a few counts. The chain carries TRBV19 and TRBJ2-6; D is ambiguous. This CDR3 region has 16 residues. CDR1 LNHDA and CDR2 SQIVND come from the germline V gene (reference sequence). With 3 bases removed from V and 2 bases from J, the gap between germline ends came to 11 bases. The CDR3 sequence: CASSIGMDAGANVLTF. In DNA form, the CDR3 reads TGTGCCAGTAGTATCGGCATGGATGCTGGGGCCAACGTCCTGACTTTC.

This clonotype was observed a few times. V is TRBV10-3 and J is TRBJ1-2; D unresolved. Per the germline V gene, CDR1 is ENHRY and CDR2 is SYGVKD. V was shortened by 8 bases and J by 6 bases, with 22 bases between the two germline ends. CDR3 length: 15 amino acids. The CDR3 bases are TGTGCCATCCATTTCAGTGGGTTGCCGATGGATGGCTACACCTTC. As protein: CAIHFSGLPMDGYTF.

J is TRBJ1-4 and V is TRBV20-1; TRBD1 is a possible D gene (5 bases). Germline CDR1 DFQATT, CDR2 SNEGSKA (reference sequence). Trimming removed 6 bases from V and 7 bases from J, with 9 bases in between. This CDR3 has 11 amino acids. This CDR3 reads CSALRVEKLFF. The CDR3, as DNA: TGCAGTGCCCTCAGGGTTGAAAAACTGTTTTTT.

This clonotype has more than one count but fewer than ten. The chain couples TRBV12-3 or TRBV12-4 to TRBJ1-6; D is undetermined. The CDR3 has 13 residues. V was trimmed by 6 bases and J by 6 bases, leaving 9 bases between them. The chain's CDR3 is CASRETINSPLHF. CDR3 DNA sequence: TGTGCCAGCAGGGAGACGATTAATTCACCCCTCCACTTT.

This clonotype was observed many times. V is TRBV12-3 or TRBV12-4 and J is TRBJ2-7, with TRBD1 matching 12 bases. The trim removed 3 bases at V and 6 bases at J, leaving 6 bases unmatched. CDR3 length: 15 residues. In nucleotides, the CDR3 is TGTGCCAGCAGTTTGGGGACAGGGGGCTTAGGCGAGCAGTACTTC. Translation gives CASSLGTGGLGEQYF.

The chain couples TRBV9 to TRBJ2-7; D is uncertain. The CDR3 extends over 14 amino acids. The germline CDR1 and CDR2 sequences are SGDLS and YYNGEE. V gave up 0 bases and J gave up 2 bases, with 9 bases separating them. The CDR3 reads CASSVAPVAYEQYF. Here the CDR3 DNA reads TGTGCCAGCAGCGTAGCTCCGGTGGCCTACGAGCAGTACTTC.

This clonotype was detected a few times. J is TRBJ1-5 and V is TRBV19; D is uncertain. V was trimmed by 6 bases and J by 4 bases, leaving 10 bases between them. The CDR3 loop spans 13 amino acids. CDR1 and CDR2 (germline): LNHDA, SQIVND (reference sequence). For the CDR3, the DNA is TGTGCCAGTAGAGACTTTAAAAATCAGCCCCAGCATTTT. Encoded protein: CASRDFKNQPQHF.

V gene TRBV5-1 combines with J gene TRBJ1-1; 8 nucleotides align to TRBD1. The trim removed 2 bases at V and 1 base at J, leaving 10 bases unmatched. The CDR3 sequence is 17 residues long. CDR1 is SGHRS, CDR2 YFSETQ, per germline. CDR3 amino acids: CASSLLSGGARNTEAFF. DNA for the CDR3: TGCGCCAGCAGCTTATTGTCAGGGGGCGCGAGGAACACTGAAGCTTTCTTT.

V usage is TRBV9 and J usage is TRBJ2-1; the D is unclear. The CDR3 length is 12 residues. Germline V gives CDR1 SGDLS, CDR2 YYNGEE. Trimming took off 0 bases at V and 9 bases at J, with 7 bases between the two ends. CDR3 sequence: CASSVDFGEQFF. The CDR3, as DNA: TGTGCCAGCAGCGTAGACTTCGGTGAGCAGTTCTTC.

This sequence joins TRBV12-3 or TRBV12-4 and TRBJ2-2; unclear D gene. V was shortened by 6 bases and J by 5 bases, with 10 bases between the two germline ends. The CDR3 is 13 amino acids. The CDR3 sequence: CASSPVITGELFF. In DNA, the CDR3 is TGTGCCAGCAGCCCAGTGATAACCGGGGAGCTGTTTTTT.

The table lists this clonotype with a few counts. The genes are TRBV19 and TRBJ1-2; D uncertain. CDR1 and CDR2 from the germline V gene are LNHDA and SQIVND (reference sequence). This CDR3 has 15 amino acids. The V and J ends lost 7 bases and 0 bases respectively, with 15 bases between them. CDR3: CASNHRSSPNYGYTF. The CDR3 nucleotides read TGTGCCAGTAACCACCGCTCCAGCCCTAACTATGGCTACACCTTC.

The chain combines TRBV6-1 with TRBJ2-7; D could derive from TRBD1 or TRBD2 (6 bases each). V dropped 8 bases and J dropped 5 bases, with 25 bases sitting between them. Germline loops: CDR1 MNHNS, CDR2 SASEGT. The CDR3 has 16 residues. The CDR3 nucleotides read TGTGCCAGCCGCCGCGAAGGGGGGCTGGTTAGTAACGAGCAGTACTTC. This codes for CASRREGGLVSNEQYF.

This clonotype has more than one count but fewer than ten. This rearrangement joins TRBV4-1 to TRBJ2-2; TRBD2 matches 7 bases. The CDR3 has 14 amino acids. Germline loops: CDR1 MGHRA, CDR2 YSYEKL. V lost 0 bases and J lost 6; bases outside the gene matches: 1. The CDR3 region is CASSQEGGAGELFF. In DNA, the CDR3 is TGCGCCAGCAGCCAAGAGGGAGGGGCCGGGGAGCTGTTTTTT.